Included here is one T cell receptor (beta chain) sequence, with context. Its target is not known. This may arise from a read error, as a much more abundant clone is one base away. The source of the sample is a study of breast tumors, draining lymph nodes, adjacent tissues. This CDR3 has 12 amino acids. Per germline, CDR1 ENHRY and CDR2 SYGVKD. The V end was cut by 5 bases, the J end by 10 bases, with 12 bases between. One entry per CDR3 protein, called by TCRdb with MiXCR from the multiplex PCR reads. The table records around 140,000 distinct CDR3 sequences, 20% to 25% of them present only once. Findings of the study overall: Tumor and nontumor repertoires were significantly more similar in luminal-like than in basal-like breast cancer. Tumor TCR diversity was below lymph nodes but above nontumor tissue.

Samples came from axillary lymph nodes draining the breast cancer. This clonotype was obtained from a female donor with breast cancer. Some clones in this sample may be carry-over from other donors' samples. The V call is TRBV10-3, the J call TRBJ2-1; tentative D call: TRBD1 (6 bases). The source material was axillary lymph node tissue. The CDR3 loop reads CAISYSGTEQFF. The CDR3 DNA reads TGTGCCATCAGTTACTCCGGGACAGAGCAGTTCTTC.